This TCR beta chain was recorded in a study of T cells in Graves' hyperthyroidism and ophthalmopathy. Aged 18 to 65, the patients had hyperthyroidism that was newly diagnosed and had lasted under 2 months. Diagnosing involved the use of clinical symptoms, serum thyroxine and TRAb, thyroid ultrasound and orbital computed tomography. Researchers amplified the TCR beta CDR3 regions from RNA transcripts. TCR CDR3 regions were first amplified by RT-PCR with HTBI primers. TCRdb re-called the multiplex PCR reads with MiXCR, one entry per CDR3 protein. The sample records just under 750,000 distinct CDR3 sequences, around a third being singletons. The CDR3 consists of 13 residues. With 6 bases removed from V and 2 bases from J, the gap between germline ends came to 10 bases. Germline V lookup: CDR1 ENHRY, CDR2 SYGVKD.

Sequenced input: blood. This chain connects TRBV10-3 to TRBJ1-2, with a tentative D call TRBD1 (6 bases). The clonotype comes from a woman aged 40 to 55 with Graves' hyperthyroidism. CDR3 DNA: TGTGCCATCAGACAGGGCGGGAACTATGGCTACACCTTC. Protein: CAIRQGGNYGYTF.